This T cell receptor beta chain was sequenced during a study of post-analysis software for immune sequencing data. Trimming took off 1 base at V and 2 bases at J, with 6 bases between the two ends. There are 13 residues in the CDR3. Germline assignment: CDR1 SGHRS and CDR2 YFSETQ. This clonotype was found many times. Its antigen remains unknown. Points from the study as a whole: By F measure, samples from a shared preparation batch strongly co-clustered. Multiple sclerosis was associated with a significant reduction in normalized Chao1 diversity relative to controls. About five TRBV segments, including TRBV5-6, TRBV5-1 and TRBV20-1, were more frequent in patients than controls.

Each TCR beta cDNA library carried unique molecular identifiers. Each batch of roughly 1 to 11 million T cells produced around 460,000 cDNA molecules. TCRdb itself ran the PCR reads through MiXCR, one entry per CDR3 protein. The top ten hold 4.6% of the sample, which has 750,000 to 950,000 distinct CDR3 sequences, about 57% seen once. This receptor was identified in a girl under 18 with multiple sclerosis. The material sequenced was blood. The chain uses TRBV5-1 and TRBJ2-5; D is uncertain. CDR3 coding DNA: TGCGCCAGCAGCTTGTTGCCACAAGAGACCCAGTACTTC. As protein: CASSLLPQETQYF.